This TCR beta chain emerged from a study of T cells in Graves' hyperthyroidism and ophthalmopathy. Overall study results and limits: Most thyroid clonotypes expanded above 0.001 appeared in blood too.

CDR1 MDHEN and CDR2 SYDVKM come from the germline V gene. The junction had 12 bases not matched to a gene; V was cut back by 5 bases and J by 13 bases. The CDR3 runs 13 residues. This clonotype was seen repeatedly, ten times or more. Its antigen is unidentified. From RNA transcripts, TCR beta CDR3 regions were amplified. The HTBI primer set was used in a first-round RT-PCR of the TCR CDR3. TCRdb re-analysed the multiplex PCR reads in MiXCR, keeping a single row per CDR3 protein. The profile shows around 350,000 distinct CDR3 sequences, roughly 15% of them singletons. This clonotype was obtained from a woman in her sixties with Graves' ophthalmopathy. The V gene is TRBV28, the J gene TRBJ1-1; 8 nucleotides match TRBD1. The sample comprised blood. For the CDR3, the DNA is TGTGCCAGCAGTGTCAACCTACAGGGGGGTGGTTTCTTT. Encoded protein: CASSVNLQGGGFF.